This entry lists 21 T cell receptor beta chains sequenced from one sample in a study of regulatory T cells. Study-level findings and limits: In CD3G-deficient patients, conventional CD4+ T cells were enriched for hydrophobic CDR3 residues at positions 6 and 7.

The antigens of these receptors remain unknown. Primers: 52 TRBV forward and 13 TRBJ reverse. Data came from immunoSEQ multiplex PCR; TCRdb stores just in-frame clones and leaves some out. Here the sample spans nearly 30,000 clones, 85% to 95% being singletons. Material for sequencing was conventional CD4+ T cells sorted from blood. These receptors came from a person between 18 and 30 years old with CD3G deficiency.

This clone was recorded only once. For the CDR3, the DNA is TGTGCCAGCAGTTTCGGACTAGCGGGAGGCGCCTACGAGCAGTACTTC. Translation gives CASSFGLAGGAYEQYF. The chain has TRBV6-6 and TRBJ2-7, with 14 nucleotides matching TRBD2. CDR3 length: 16 residues. Germline-derived CDR1 and CDR2 are MNHNY and SVGAGI (reference sequence). The V and J ends lost 4 bases and 2 bases, in that order; junction bases with no gene match: 4.

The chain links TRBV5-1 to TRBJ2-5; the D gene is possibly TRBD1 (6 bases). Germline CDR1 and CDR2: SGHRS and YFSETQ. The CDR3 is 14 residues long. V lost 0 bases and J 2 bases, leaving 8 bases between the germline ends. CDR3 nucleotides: TGCGCCAGCAGCTTGGGGACAGCTCAAGAGACCCAGTACTTC. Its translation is CASSLGTAQETQYF.

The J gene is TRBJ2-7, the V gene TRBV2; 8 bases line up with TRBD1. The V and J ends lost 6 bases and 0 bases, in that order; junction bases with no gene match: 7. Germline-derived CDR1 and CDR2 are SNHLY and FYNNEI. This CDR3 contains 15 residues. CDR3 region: CASRPAGGYSYEQYF. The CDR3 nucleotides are TGTGCCAGCAGGCCTGCAGGGGGCTACTCCTACGAGCAGTACTTC.

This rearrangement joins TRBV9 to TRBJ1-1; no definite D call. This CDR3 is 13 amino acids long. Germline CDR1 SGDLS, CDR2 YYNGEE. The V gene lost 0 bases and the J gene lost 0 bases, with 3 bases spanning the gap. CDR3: CASSVDMNTEAFF. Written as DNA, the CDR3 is TGTGCCAGCAGCGTAGATATGAACACTGAAGCTTTCTTT. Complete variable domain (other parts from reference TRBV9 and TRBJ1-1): DSGVTQTPKHLITATGQRVTLRCSPRSGDLSVYWYQQSLDQGLQFLIQYYNGEERAKGNILERFSAQQFPDLHSELNLSSLELGDSALYFCASSVDMNTEAFFGQGTRLTVV.

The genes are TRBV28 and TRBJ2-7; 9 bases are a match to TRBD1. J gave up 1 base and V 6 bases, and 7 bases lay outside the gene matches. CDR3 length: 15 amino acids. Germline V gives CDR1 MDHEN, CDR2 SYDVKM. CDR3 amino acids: CASRTGQGRSYEQYF. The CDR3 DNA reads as TGTGCCAGCAGGACAGGACAGGGGCGATCCTACGAGCAGTACTTC.

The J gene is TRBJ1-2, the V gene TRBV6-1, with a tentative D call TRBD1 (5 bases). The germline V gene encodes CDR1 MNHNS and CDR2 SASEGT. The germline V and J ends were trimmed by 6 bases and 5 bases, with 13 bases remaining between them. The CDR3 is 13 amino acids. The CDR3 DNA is TGTGCCAGCAGCCCCGGGGCAGGGTATGGCTACACCTTC. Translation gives CASSPGAGYGYTF.

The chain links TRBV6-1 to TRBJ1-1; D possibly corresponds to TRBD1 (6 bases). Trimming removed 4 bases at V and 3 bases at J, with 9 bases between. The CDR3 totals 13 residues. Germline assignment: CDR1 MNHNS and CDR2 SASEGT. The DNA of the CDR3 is TGTGCCAGCAGTGTGAGGGGGGACACTGAAGCTTTCTTT. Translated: CASSVRGDTEAFF.

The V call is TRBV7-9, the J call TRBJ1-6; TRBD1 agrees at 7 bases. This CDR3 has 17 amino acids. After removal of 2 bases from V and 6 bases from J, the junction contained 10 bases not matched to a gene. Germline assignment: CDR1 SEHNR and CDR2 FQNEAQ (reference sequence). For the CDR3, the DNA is TGTGCCAGCAGCTTAACATTCCGGGACAGTGCTAATTCACCCCTCCACTTT. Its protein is CASSLTFRDSANSPLHF.

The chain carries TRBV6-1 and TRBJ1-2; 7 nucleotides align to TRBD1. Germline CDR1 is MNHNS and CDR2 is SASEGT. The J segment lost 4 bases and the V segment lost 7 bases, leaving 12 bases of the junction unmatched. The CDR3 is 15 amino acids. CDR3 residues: CASNVGTGESYGYTF. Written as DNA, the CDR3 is TGTGCCAGCAATGTAGGAACAGGGGAGAGCTATGGCTACACCTTC.

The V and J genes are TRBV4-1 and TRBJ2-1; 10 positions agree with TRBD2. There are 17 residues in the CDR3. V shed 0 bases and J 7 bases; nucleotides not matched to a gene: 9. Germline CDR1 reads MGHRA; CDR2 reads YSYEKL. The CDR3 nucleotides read TGCGCCAGCAGCCAAGAAGGGCCTAGCGGGAGAAAAAATGAGCAGTTCTTC. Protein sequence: CASSQEGPSGRKNEQFF.

The CDR3 nucleotides read TGTGCCAGCGGTCAGGCAGATACGCAGTATTTT. Translating gives CASGQADTQYF. The rearrangement joins TRBV7-9 to TRBJ2-3; D is ambiguous. Trimming pared 8 bases from V and 4 bases from J, leaving 7 bases between. The length of the CDR3 is 11 residues. Looked up from germline, CDR1 is SEHNR and CDR2 is FQNEAQ (reference sequence).

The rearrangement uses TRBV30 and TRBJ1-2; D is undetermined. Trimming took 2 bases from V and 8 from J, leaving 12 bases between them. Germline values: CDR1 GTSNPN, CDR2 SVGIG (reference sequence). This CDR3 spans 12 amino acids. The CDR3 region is CAWSRQSRGYTF. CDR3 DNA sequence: TGTGCCTGGAGTCGGCAGTCGAGGGGCTACACCTTC.

The CDR3 sequence: CASSYQGLRDSPLHF. CDR3 nucleotide sequence: TGTGCCAGCAGTTACCAGGGGTTAAGGGATTCACCCCTCCACTTT. J is TRBJ1-6 and V is TRBV6-5, with D perhaps TRBD1 (6 bases). V gave up 2 bases and J gave up 8 bases, with 13 bases separating them. The CDR3 has 15 amino acids. Per the germline V gene, CDR1 is MNHEY and CDR2 is SVGAGI.

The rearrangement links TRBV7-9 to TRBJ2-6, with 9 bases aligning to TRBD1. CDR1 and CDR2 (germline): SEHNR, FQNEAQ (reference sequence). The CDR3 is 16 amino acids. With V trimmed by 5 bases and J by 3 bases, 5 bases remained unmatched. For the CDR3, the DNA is TGTGCCAGCAGCCGGAGGACAGGGGATGGGGCCAACGTCCTGACTTTC. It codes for CASSRRTGDGANVLTF.

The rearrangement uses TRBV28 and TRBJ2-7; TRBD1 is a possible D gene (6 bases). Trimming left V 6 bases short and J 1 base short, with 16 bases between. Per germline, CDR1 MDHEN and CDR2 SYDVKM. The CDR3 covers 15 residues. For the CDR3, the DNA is TGTGCCAGCAGCCTCCGACAGGTTGCGTCCTACGAGCAGTACTTC. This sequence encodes CASSLRQVASYEQYF.

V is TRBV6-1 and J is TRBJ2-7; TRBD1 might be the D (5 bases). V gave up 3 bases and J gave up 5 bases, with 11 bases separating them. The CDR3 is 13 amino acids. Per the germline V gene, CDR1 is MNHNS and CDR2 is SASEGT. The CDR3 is CASSESGRHEQYF. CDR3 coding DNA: TGTGCCAGCAGTGAGTCAGGGCGCCACGAGCAGTACTTC.

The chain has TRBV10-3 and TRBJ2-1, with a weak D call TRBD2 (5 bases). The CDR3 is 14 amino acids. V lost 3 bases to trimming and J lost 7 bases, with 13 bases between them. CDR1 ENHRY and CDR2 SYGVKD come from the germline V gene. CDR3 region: CAISDSASPNEQFF. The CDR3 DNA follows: TGTGCCATCAGTGATTCGGCTAGCCCTAATGAGCAGTTCTTC.

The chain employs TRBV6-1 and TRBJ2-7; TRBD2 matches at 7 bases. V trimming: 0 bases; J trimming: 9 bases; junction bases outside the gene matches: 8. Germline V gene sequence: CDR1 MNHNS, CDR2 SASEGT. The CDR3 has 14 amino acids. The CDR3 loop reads CASSEAGGDDRQYF. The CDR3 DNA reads TGTGCCAGCAGTGAAGCGGGAGGGGACGATCGGCAGTACTTC.

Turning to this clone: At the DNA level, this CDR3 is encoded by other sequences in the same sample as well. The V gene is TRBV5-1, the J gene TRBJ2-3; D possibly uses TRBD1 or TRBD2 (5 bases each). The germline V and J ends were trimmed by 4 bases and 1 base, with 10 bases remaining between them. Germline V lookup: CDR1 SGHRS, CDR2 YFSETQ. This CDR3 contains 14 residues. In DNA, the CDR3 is TGCGCCAGCAGCCCGGGGACCGGCACAGATACGCAGTATTTT. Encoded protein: CASSPGTGTDTQYF.

Here the CDR3 DNA reads TGTGCCTGGAGTGTAGGGACGAGGAACACTGAAGCTTTCTTT. This codes for CAWSVGTRNTEAFF. V gene TRBV30 combines with J gene TRBJ1-1, with D possibly TRBD1 on 5 matching bases. This CDR3 region has 14 residues. Trimming removed 0 bases at V and 1 base at J, with 9 bases between. CDR1 is GTSNPN and CDR2 is SVGIG in the germline V gene (reference sequence).

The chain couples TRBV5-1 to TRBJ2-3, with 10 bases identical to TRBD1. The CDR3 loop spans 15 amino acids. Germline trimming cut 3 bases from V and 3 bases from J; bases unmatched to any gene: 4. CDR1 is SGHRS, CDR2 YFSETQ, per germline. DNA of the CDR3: TGCGCCAGCAGCTCGGGACAGGGGATGACAGATACGCAGTATTTT. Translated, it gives CASSSGQGMTDTQYF.